The 15 T cell receptor beta chains given below trace back to one sample, sequenced in a study of T cell responses to AZD1222 COVID-19 vaccine. Sequencing was performed with immunoSEQ multiplex PCR; in TCRdb, only in-frame clones are kept and a portion is missing. The sample yields some 180,000 clones, roughly nine tenths seen once. The sequenced sample was peripheral blood, obtained 28 days after the second AZD1222 dose. Receptors originate from an adult who received the AZD1222 COVID-19 vaccine.

J is TRBJ1-1 and V is TRBV5-1; no clear D. This CDR3 is built from 12 residues. Trimming pared 1 base from V and 3 bases from J, leaving 4 bases between. Germline CDR1 SGHRS, CDR2 YFSETQ. CDR3 nucleotide sequence: TGCGCCAGCAGCTTGAGTGACACTGAAGCTTTCTTT. This sequence encodes CASSLSDTEAFF.

The genes are TRBV19 and TRBJ1-3; TRBD1 agrees at 7 bases. The CDR3 contains 17 residues. V shed 8 bases, J shed 0 bases, and the junction held 13 bases outside the gene matches. Germline V gene lookup returns CDR1 LNHDA and CDR2 SQIVND (reference sequence). In DNA form, the CDR3 reads TGTGCCAGTTCAATTACACAGGGGACCTACTCTGGAAACACCATATATTTT. As protein: CASSITQGTYSGNTIYF.

The chain combines TRBV19 with TRBJ1-3; D call uncertain. The CDR3 covers 16 residues. Looked up from germline, CDR1 is LNHDA and CDR2 is SQIVND (reference sequence). Deletions cut 1 base from V and 0 bases from J, with 10 bases between. The CDR3 is CASSIGSTGSGNTIYF. Here the CDR3 DNA reads TGTGCCAGTAGTATAGGTTCAACGGGCTCTGGAAACACCATATATTTT.

This sequence joins TRBV4-1 and TRBJ2-2, with TRBD1 as a possible D gene (6 bases). The V end was cut by 2 bases, the J end by 1 base, with 8 bases between. Germline V gene sequence: CDR1 MGHRA, CDR2 YSYEKL. CDR3 size: 15 residues. CDR3 bases: TGCGCCAGCAGCCAACTGGGACAGAACACCGGGGAGCTGTTTTTT. This codes for CASSQLGQNTGELFF.

A few counts support this clone. The same CDR3 is also encoded by other DNA sequences in this sample. CDR3 in DNA: TGTGCCAGCAGCCCCCCGGGTGGGAATCAGCCCCAGCATTTT. The encoded protein is CASSPPGGNQPQHF. The chain recombines TRBV7-9 with TRBJ1-5; D unresolved. V was cut by 5 bases and J by 4 bases, with 12 bases left in between. CDR3 length: 14 amino acids. Germline lookup yields CDR1 SEHNR and CDR2 FQNEAQ (reference sequence).

The count of this clone is one. This chain connects TRBV11-2 to TRBJ2-5, with 11 positions matching TRBD1. This CDR3 is 14 amino acids long. Germline assignment: CDR1 SGHAT and CDR2 FQNNGV. Trimming cost V 1 base and J 5 bases; bases outside gene matches: 0. CDR3 nucleotide sequence: TGTGCCAGCAGCTTAGGGACAGGGGGCGAGACCCAGTACTTC. It specifies CASSLGTGGETQYF.

The chain has TRBV25-1 and TRBJ1-5, with 9 bases identical to TRBD1. Losses at the gene ends were 1 base for V and 4 bases for J; bases not matched to a gene: 8. Germline V lookup: CDR1 MGHDK, CDR2 SYGVNS. The CDR3 is 17 amino acids. The chain's CDR3 is CASSESSGQGKNQPQHF. The CDR3 coding sequence is TGTGCCAGCAGTGAATCCTCAGGACAGGGGAAAAATCAGCCCCAGCATTTT.

As for this clone: Other DNA sequences in this sample translate to the same CDR3. The V call is TRBV5-4, the J call TRBJ1-2, with 7 nucleotides matching TRBD1. CDR3 length equals 12 residues. V trimming: 4 bases; J trimming: 4 bases; junction bases outside the gene matches: 1. Germline lookup yields CDR1 SGHNT and CDR2 YYREEE (reference sequence). The CDR3 spells CASSRDSYGYTF. The CDR3 nucleotides read TGTGCCAGCAGCCGGGACAGCTATGGCTACACCTTC.

V usage is TRBV19 and J usage is TRBJ1-2; 12 nucleotides line up with TRBD1. Germline V gene lookup returns CDR1 LNHDA and CDR2 SQIVND (reference sequence). CDR3 length: 15 residues. V shed 5 bases, J shed 8 bases, and the junction held 9 bases outside the gene matches. This CDR3 is CASSLSGTGGEGYTF. Written as DNA, the CDR3 is TGTGCCAGTAGTTTATCCGGGACAGGGGGCGAAGGCTACACCTTC.

The genes are TRBV7-8 and TRBJ2-4; 7 bases match TRBD1. V dropped 4 bases and J dropped 9; count of bases not matched to a gene: 15. Germline V gene data show CDR1 as SGHVS and CDR2 as FQNEAQ. CDR3 length: 16 residues. The CDR3, as DNA: TGTGCCAGCAGCTACGAAACAGGGGCCCTGGGGGCCATTCAGTACTTC. Its protein product is CASSYETGALGAIQYF. Filled out from reference TRBV7-8 and TRBJ2-4, the complete variable domain reads GAGVSQSPRYKVAKRGQDVALRCDPISGHVSLFWYQQALGQGPEFLTYFQNEAQLDKSGLPSDRFFAERPEGSVSTLKIQRTQQEDSAVYLCASSYETGALGAIQYFGAGTRLSVL.

Ten or more counts support this clone. The chain employs TRBV2 and TRBJ2-7; 7 bases line up with TRBD1. The V and J ends lost 5 bases and 0 bases, in that order; junction bases with no gene match: 13. CDR3 length: 17 residues. Germline CDR1 and CDR2: SNHLY and FYNNEI. As DNA, the CDR3 is TGTGCCAGCAGTTATTCCCCCGGGACAGTAAACTCCTACGAGCAGTACTTC. Translation gives CASSYSPGTVNSYEQYF.

The chain combines TRBV18 with TRBJ1-2, with D maybe TRBD1 (6 bases). The germline V gene has CDR1 KGHSH and CDR2 LQKENI. Trimming removed 3 bases from V and 3 bases from J, with 8 bases in between. The CDR3 consists of 13 residues. The CDR3 bases are TGTGCCAGCTCACCGGGGGGGCACTATGGCTACACCTTC. This gives the protein CASSPGGHYGYTF.

As concerns this clone: At the DNA level, this CDR3 is encoded by other sequences in the same sample as well. The J gene is TRBJ2-5, the V gene TRBV12-3 or TRBV12-4, with TRBD2 identical over 8 bases. J gave up 4 bases and V 2 bases, and 0 bases lay outside the gene matches. This CDR3 comprises 13 residues. CDR3 protein: CASSLRGGETQYF. DNA of the CDR3: TGTGCCAGCAGTTTACGGGGGGGAGAGACCCAGTACTTC.

This clone was observed many times. The chain carries TRBV19 and TRBJ2-3; 9 bases map to TRBD1. Germline assignment: CDR1 LNHDA and CDR2 SQIVND (reference sequence). Unmatched junction bases numbered 3, after V lost 2 bases and J lost 3 bases. CDR3 size: 15 residues. CDR3 nucleotide sequence: TGTGCCAGTAGTATATCGGGACAGGGAACAGATACGCAGTATTTT. Translation gives CASSISGQGTDTQYF.

The chain is built from TRBV4-2 and TRBJ1-5; D gene uncertain. The germline V and J ends were trimmed by 2 bases and 7 bases, with 6 bases remaining between them. This CDR3 spans 12 amino acids. CDR1 and CDR2 from the germline V gene are LGHNA and YNFKEQ. In DNA form, the CDR3 reads TGTGCCAGCAGCCAATCAACACAGCCCCAGCATTTT. Protein product: CASSQSTQPQHF.